This T cell receptor (beta chain) appears in the sequencing data of a study of cytomegalovirus exposure and HLA in healthy donors. Whole-study context: In terms of ancestry, the Caucasian-associated cluster contained 75% to 90% of the roughly 360 genotyped donors.

Germline CDR1 and CDR2: SGHVS and FQNEAQ. V shed 5 bases and J shed 0 bases, with 13 bases lying between them. The CDR3 spans 15 residues. Comment on this clone: Its antigen remains unidentified.

The study ran its PCR with 60 Vbeta and 13 Jbeta primers. The repertoire was sequenced with immunoSEQ multiplex PCR; TCRdb's copy has only in-frame clones and lacks some. Among around 170,000 clones, over 65% were seen once, and the ten largest hold more than 2%. Study-wide findings and caveats: An analysis that came later showed most CMV-associated TCR beta chains appearing HLA-restricted. Because they were indistinguishable, some V segments, including TRBV6-2 and TRBV6-3, were excluded.

Sequencing was carried out using PBMCs. This rearrangement joins TRBV7-8 to TRBJ1-2; no clear D gene. This clonotype was sampled from a man in his 60s in good health and CMV-seronegative. The CDR3 DNA follows: TGTGCCAGCAGCAGAGGCGGCCAAGCTAACTATGGCTACACCTTC. Amino acid sequence: CASSRGGQANYGYTF.